This T cell receptor (beta chain) was captured in a study of identical twins. MiXCR, run by TCRdb on the 5' RACE reads, gives a single entry per CDR3 protein. The table lists some 630,000 distinct CDR3 sequences, 7.1% of them singletons, with 1.6% in the top ten. This CDR3 comprises 14 residues. The germline V and J ends were trimmed by 0 bases and 4 bases, with 9 bases remaining between them. In germline, CDR1 is LGHDT, CDR2 YNNKEL (reference sequence). This clonotype was seen more than once but under ten times. These same records also appear under a second study, on yellow fever vaccine responses in identical twins.

The sample taken for sequencing was PBMCs. The chain is built from TRBV3-1 and TRBJ1-2; the D is unclear. The sequence came from a woman under 30 in good health. The CDR3 spells CASSQDALIYGYTF. The CDR3 bases are TGTGCCAGCAGCCAAGATGCCCTCATCTATGGCTACACCTTC.